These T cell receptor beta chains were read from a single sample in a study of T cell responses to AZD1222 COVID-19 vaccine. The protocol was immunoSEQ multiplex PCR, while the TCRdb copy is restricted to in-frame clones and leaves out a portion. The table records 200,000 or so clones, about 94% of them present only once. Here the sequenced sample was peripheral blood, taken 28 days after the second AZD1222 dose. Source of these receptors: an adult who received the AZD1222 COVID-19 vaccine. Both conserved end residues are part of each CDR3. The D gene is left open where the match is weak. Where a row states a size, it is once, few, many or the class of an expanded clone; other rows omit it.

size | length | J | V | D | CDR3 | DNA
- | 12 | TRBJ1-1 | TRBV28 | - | CASGPLNTEAFF | TGTGCCAGCGGTCCTCTGAACACTGAAGCTTTCTTT
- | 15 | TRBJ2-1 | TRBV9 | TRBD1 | CASSPATGFVNEQFF | TGTGCCAGCAGCCCCGCGACAGGGTTTGTCAATGAGCAGTTCTTC
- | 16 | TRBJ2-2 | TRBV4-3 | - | CASSQVPGSATGELFF | TGCGCCAGCAGCCAAGTTCCCGGTTCCGCCACCGGGGAGCTGTTTTTT
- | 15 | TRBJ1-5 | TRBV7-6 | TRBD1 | CASSLRDSGNQPQHF | TGTGCCAGCAGCCTCCGGGACAGTGGCAATCAGCCCCAGCATTTT
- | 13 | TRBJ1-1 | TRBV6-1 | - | CASSEAPIRRAFF | TGTGCCAGCAGTGAAGCGCCCATCCGGCGAGCTTTCTTT
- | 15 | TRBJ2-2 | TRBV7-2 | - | CASSLGFITAGELFF | TGTGCCAGCAGCTTAGGATTCATTACGGCCGGGGAGCTGTTTTTT
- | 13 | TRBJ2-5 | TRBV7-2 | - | CASSLGWEETQYF | TGTGCCAGCAGCTTGGGGTGGGAAGAGACCCAGTACTTC
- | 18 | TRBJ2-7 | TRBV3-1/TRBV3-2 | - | CASSQGVAARRHSYEQYF | TGTGCCAGCAGCCAAGGCGTGGCAGCCAGAAGACACTCCTACGAGCAGTACTTC
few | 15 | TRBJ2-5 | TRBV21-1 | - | CASMRGGGLQETQYF | TGTGCCAGCATGCGGGGCGGGGGGCTCCAAGAGACCCAGTACTTC
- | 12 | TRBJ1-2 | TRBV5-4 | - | CASSPGVYGYTF | TGTGCCAGCAGCCCGGGGGTCTATGGCTACACCTTC
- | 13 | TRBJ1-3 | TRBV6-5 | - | CASSPVSGNTIYF | TGTGCCAGCTCACCAGTCTCTGGAAACACCATATATTTT
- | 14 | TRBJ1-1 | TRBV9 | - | CASSVGGMNTEAFF | TGTGCCAGCAGCGTAGGCGGAATGAACACTGAAGCTTTCTTT
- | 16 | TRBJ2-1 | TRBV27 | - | CASSFRLGGMNNEQFF | TGTGCCAGCAGTTTTCGCTTAGGGGGGATGAACAATGAGCAGTTCTTC
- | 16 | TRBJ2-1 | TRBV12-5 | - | CASGQGTGFGYNEQFF | TGTGCTAGTGGCCAAGGCACAGGGTTTGGCTACAATGAGCAGTTCTTC
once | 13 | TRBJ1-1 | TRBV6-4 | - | CASSYGQFTEAFF | TGTGCCAGCAGTTATGGACAGTTCACTGAAGCTTTCTTT
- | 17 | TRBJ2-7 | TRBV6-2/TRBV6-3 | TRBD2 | CASSYSMLGGSSYEQYF | TGTGCCAGCAGTTACTCGATGTTGGGGGGGAGCTCCTACGAGCAGTACTTC
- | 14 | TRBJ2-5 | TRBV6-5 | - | CATRLGRHQETQYF | TGTGCCACCCGTTTAGGTCGGCACCAAGAGACCCAGTACTTC
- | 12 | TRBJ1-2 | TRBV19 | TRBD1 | CASAGGNYGYTF | TGTGCCAGTGCAGGGGGAAACTATGGCTACACCTTC
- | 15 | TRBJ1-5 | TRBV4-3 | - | CASSRRDASNQPQHF | TGCGCCAGCAGCCGAAGGGACGCAAGCAATCAGCCCCAGCATTTT
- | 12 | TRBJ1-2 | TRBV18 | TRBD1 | CASADRGEGYTF | TGTGCCAGCGCGGACAGGGGCGAGGGCTACACCTTC
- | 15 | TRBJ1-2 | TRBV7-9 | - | CASSLAQGTQGGYTF | TGTGCCAGCAGCTTAGCTCAGGGAACCCAGGGAGGCTACACCTTC
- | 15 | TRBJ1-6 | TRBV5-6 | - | CASSTPVLDDSPLHF | TGTGCCAGCAGCACGCCTGTCCTTGATGATTCACCCCTCCACTTT
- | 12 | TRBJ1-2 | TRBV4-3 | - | CASSLQGGGYTF | TGCGCCAGCAGTCTACAGGGAGGCGGCTACACCTTC
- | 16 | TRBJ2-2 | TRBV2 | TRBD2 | CASSERLADFTGELFF | TGTGCCAGCAGTGAACGGCTAGCGGATTTCACCGGGGAGCTGTTTTTT
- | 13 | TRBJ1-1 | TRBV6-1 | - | CASNLQTNTEAFF | TGTGCCAGCAATTTGCAGACGAACACTGAAGCTTTCTTT
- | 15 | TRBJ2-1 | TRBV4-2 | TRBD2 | CASSQRLAGYNEQFF | TGTGCCAGCAGCCAAAGACTAGCGGGGTACAATGAGCAGTTCTTC
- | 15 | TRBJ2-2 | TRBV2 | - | CASSPVGGNTGELFF | TGTGCCAGCAGCCCCGTCGGGGGCAACACCGGGGAGCTGTTTTTT
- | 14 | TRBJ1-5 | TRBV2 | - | CASSGTGGVQPQHF | TGTGCCAGCAGTGGGACGGGGGGTGTTCAGCCCCAGCATTTT
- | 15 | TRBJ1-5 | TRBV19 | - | CASMGGISSNQPQHF | TGTGCCAGTATGGGGGGGATTTCTAGCAATCAGCCCCAGCATTTT
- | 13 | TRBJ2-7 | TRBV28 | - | CASWTFQGNEQYF | TGTGCCAGCTGGACCTTCCAGGGCAACGAGCAGTACTTC
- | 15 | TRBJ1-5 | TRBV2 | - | CASSDRTGGHQPQHF | TGTGCCAGCAGCGATAGGACTGGGGGGCATCAGCCCCAGCATTTT
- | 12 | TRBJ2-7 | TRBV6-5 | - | CASSQWPHEQYF | TGTGCCAGCAGCCAATGGCCCCACGAGCAGTACTTC
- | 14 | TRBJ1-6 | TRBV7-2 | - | CASSYGDYNSPLHF | TGTGCCAGCAGCTACGGGGACTACAATTCACCCCTCCACTTT